Sequencing of this T cell receptor (beta chain) was carried out in a study of Ad26.COV2.S vaccination and SARS-CoV-2 variants. Here immunoSEQ multiplex PCR was the method, and the copy in TCRdb shows in-frame clones only, minus some. The table lists over 400,000 clones, 92% of them singletons. The germline V gene has CDR1 SGDLS and CDR2 YYNGEE. The CDR3 spans 11 residues. Trimming stripped 4 bases from V and 1 base from J, with 3 bases between. Treatment defined: around 19 received Ad26.COV2.S at low or high dose, single or two shots; about five received placebo; per-sample allocation not given. It was on day 63 after the first vaccine or placebo injection that samples were taken.

The chain has TRBV9 and TRBJ2-7, with D uncertain. The sequence came from a person between 18 and 60 years old who received the Ad26.COV2.S COVID-19 vaccine or a placebo. The specimen comprised peripheral blood, sampled in a trial of Ad26.COV2.S vaccine versus placebo. DNA for the CDR3: TGTGCCAGCAGCCCTTCCTACGAGCAGTACTTC. Amino acid sequence: CASSPSYEQYF.